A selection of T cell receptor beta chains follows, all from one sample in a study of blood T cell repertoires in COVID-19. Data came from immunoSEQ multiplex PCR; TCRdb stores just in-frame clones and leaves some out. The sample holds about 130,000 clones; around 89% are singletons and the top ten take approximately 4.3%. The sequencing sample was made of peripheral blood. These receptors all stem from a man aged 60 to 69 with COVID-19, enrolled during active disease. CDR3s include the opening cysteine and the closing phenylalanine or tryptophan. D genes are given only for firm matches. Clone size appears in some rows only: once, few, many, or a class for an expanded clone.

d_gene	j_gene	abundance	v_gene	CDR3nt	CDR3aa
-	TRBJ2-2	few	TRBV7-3	TGTGCCAGCGGGTTAGGAGGGAACACCGGGGAGCTGTTTTTT	CASGLGGNTGELFF
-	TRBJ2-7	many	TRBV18	TGTGCCAGCTCACCGAAACAAGCCTACGAGCAGTACTTC	CASSPKQAYEQYF
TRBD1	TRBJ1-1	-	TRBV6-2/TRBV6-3	TGTGCCAGCAGTTTAACACGACAGGGGAGGGGTGAAGCTTTCTTT	CASSLTRQGRGEAFF
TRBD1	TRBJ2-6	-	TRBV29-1	TGCAGCGCACTACAGGGGGCTCTACCTGGGGCCAACGTCCTGACTTTC	CSALQGALPGANVLTF
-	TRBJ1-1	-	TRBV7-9	TGTGCCAGCAGCTTCGGGACTCCGAACACTGAAGCTTTCTTT	CASSFGTPNTEAFF
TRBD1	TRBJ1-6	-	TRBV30	TGTGCCTGGAGGGTCGGACAGGGCTGGTCACCCCTCCACTTT	CAWRVGQGWSPLHF
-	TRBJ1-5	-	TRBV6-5	TGTGCCAGCAGACGACAGGCTTATAGCAATCAGCCCCAGCATTTT	CASRRQAYSNQPQHF
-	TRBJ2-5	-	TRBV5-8	TGTGCCAGCAGCTTCGGGTCCCAAGAGACCCAGTACTTC	CASSFGSQETQYF
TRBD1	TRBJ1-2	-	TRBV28	TGTGCCAGCAGTCCCCCCCCCGGGACAGTCTATGGCTACACCTTC	CASSPPPGTVYGYTF
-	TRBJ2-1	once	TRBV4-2	TGTGCCAGCAGCCAAGGGGGGGGCGCGTTTGATGAGCAGTTCTTC	CASSQGGGAFDEQFF
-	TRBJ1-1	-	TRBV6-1	TGTGCCAGCAGTGAAGTAACAGGGATTGAAGCTTTCTTT	CASSEVTGIEAFF
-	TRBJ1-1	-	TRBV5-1	TGCGCCAGCAGCCCGGACAATCGGAGAGACACTGAAGCTTTCTTT	CASSPDNRRDTEAFF
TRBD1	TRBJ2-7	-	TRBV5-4	TGTGCCAGCAGCCCGGACGGGACAGGGGTCTACGAGCAGTACTTC	CASSPDGTGVYEQYF
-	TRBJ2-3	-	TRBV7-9	TGTGCCAGCAGCTCCGGGACTTTTACAGATACGCAGTATTTT	CASSSGTFTDTQYF
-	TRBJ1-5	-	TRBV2	TGTGCCAGCAGTGAAAATTGGGCTAGCAATCAGCCCCAGCATTTT	CASSENWASNQPQHF
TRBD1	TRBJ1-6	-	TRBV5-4	TGTGCCAGCAGCTTGGCAGGGGGCTTTTCACCCCTCCACTTT	CASSLAGGFSPLHF
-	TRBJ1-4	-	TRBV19	TGTGCCAGTAGTACCCAGGGGAGCGGAGAAAAACTGTTTTTT	CASSTQGSGEKLFF
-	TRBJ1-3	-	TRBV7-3	TGTGCCAGCAGCCCACAGGGATACTCTGGAAACACCATATATTTT	CASSPQGYSGNTIYF
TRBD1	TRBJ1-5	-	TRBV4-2	TGTGCCAGCAGCCAAGATGGCCGGGACAGGGAAAAAGATCAGCCCCAGCATTTT	CASSQDGRDREKDQPQHF
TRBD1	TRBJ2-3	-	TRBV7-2	TGTGCCAGCAGCTCGGACAGGGTGAGCACAGATACGCAGTATTTT	CASSSDRVSTDTQYF
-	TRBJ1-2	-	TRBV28	TGTGCCAGCAGTTTTGCCCAGGTTGGCTACACCTTC	CASSFAQVGYTF
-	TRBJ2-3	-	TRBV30	TGTGCCTGGAGTGTACTATCGGTAGGGGTGACAGATACGCAGTATTTT	CAWSVLSVGVTDTQYF
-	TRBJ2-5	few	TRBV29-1	TGCAGCGTTGACGGGGGAGTGGAGACCCAGTACTTC	CSVDGGVETQYF
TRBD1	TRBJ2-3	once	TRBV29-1	TGCAGCGTTGCGGAACAGGGGGCGAAAGATACGCAGTATTTT	CSVAEQGAKDTQYF
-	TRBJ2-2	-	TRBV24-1	TGCTCGAACACCGGGGAGCTGTTTTTT	CSNTGELFF
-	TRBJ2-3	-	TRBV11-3	TGTGCCAGCAGCTTACACAGGAACACAGATACGCAGTATTTT	CASSLHRNTDTQYF
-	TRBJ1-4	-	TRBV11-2	TGTGCCAGCAGCTTAGGTTTGCGGGAAAAACTGTTTTTT	CASSLGLREKLFF
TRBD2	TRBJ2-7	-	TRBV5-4	TGTGCCAGCAGCCGGGAGGGGATGGGGCCCTACGAGCAGTACTTC	CASSREGMGPYEQYF
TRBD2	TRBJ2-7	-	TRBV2	TGTGCCAGCAGTGAAGGGGTTAGCGGGGAAGACGAGCAGTACTTC	CASSEGVSGEDEQYF
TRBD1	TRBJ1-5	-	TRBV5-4	TGTGCCAGCAGCTTGGCAGGGGGTAATCAGCCCCAGCATTTT	CASSLAGGNQPQHF
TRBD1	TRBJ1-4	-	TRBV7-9	TGTGCCAGCAGCTTGGGAGGGACAGGGAATGAAAAACTGTTTTTT	CASSLGGTGNEKLFF
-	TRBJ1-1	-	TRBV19	TGTGCCAGTAGTAGGGGGGTCATGAACACTGAAGCTTTCTTT	CASSRGVMNTEAFF
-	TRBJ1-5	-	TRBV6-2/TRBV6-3	TGTGCCAGCAGTTGGCAGGAGGGCAATCAGCCCCAGCATTTT	CASSWQEGNQPQHF
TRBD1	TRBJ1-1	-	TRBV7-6	TGTGCCAGCAGCTTAGGAGGGGGACAGATCACTGAAGCTTTCTTT	CASSLGGGQITEAFF
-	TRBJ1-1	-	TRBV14	TGTGCCAGCAGCCAGCTGACGCGGGTGTGGACTGAAGCTTTCTTT	CASSQLTRVWTEAFF
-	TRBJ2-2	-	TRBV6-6	TGTGCCAGCAGAAGACTCGAACCGAACACCGGGGAGCTGTTTTTT	CASRRLEPNTGELFF
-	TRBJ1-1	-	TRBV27	TGTGCCAGCAGCCCAGGCCGGACGCGGGGGACTGAAGCTTTCTTT	CASSPGRTRGTEAFF
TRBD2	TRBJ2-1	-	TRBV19	TGTGCCAGTAGTATAGGGGCTAGCGGGGGGGCCGTGCAGTTCTTC	CASSIGASGGAVQFF
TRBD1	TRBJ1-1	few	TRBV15	TGTGCCACCAGCAGAGTAACAGGGGGCACTGAAGCTTTCTTT	CATSRVTGGTEAFF
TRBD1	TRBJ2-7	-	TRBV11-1	TGTGCCAGCAGTATTTCCGGGACAGGCTCCTACGAGCAGTACTTC	CASSISGTGSYEQYF
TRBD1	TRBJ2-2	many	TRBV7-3	TGTGCCAGCAGCTTGACAGGGGGTTACGCCGGGGAGCTGTTTTTT	CASSLTGGYAGELFF
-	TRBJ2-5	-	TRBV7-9	TGTGCCAGCAGCTTAGCGCGTAGGGGGGAGACCCAGTACTTC	CASSLARRGETQYF
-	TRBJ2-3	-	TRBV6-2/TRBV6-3	TGTGCCAGCAGTAGCGATACGCAGTATTTT	CASSSDTQYF
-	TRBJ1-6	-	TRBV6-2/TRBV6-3	TGTGCCAGCAGTTACTCATGGAGCTCCTATAATTCACCCCTCCACTTT	CASSYSWSSYNSPLHF
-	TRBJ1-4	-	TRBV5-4	TGTGCCAGCAAAGACAGAGCTAACGAAAAACTGTTTTTT	CASKDRANEKLFF
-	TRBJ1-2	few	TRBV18	TGTGCCAGCTCACTTGACCGAGGGTATAACTATGGCTACACCTTC	CASSLDRGYNYGYTF
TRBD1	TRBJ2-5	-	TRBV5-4	TGTGCCAGCAGCTTGGGGGACAGAAAAGAGACCCAGTACTTC	CASSLGDRKETQYF
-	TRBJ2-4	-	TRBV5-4	TGTGCCAGCAGCCCTCAGGACAGACCTTTAGCCAAAAACATTCAGTACTTC	CASSPQDRPLAKNIQYF
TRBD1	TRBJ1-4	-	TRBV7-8	TGTGCCAGCAGCACACCGGACAGGGAGCGGGAAAAACTGTTTTTT	CASSTPDREREKLFF